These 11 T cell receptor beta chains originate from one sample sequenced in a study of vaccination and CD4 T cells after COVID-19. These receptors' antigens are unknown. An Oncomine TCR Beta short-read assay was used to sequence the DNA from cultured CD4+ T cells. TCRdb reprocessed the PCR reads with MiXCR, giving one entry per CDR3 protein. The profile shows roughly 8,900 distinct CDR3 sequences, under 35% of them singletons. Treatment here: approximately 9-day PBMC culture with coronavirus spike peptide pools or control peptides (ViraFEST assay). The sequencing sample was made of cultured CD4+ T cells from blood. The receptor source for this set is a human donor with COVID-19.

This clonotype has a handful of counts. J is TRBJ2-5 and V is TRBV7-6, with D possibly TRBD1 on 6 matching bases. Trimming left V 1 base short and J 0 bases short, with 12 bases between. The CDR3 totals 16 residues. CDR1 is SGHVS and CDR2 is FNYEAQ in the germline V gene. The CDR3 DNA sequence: TGTGCCAGCAGCTTAGAGGCAGGGGTCCACCAAGAGACCCAGTACTTC. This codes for CASSLEAGVHQETQYF.

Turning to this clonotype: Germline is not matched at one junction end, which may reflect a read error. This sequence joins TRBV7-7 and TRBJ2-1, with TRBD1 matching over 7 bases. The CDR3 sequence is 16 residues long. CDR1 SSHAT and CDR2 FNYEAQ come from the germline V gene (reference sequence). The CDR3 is CASSQEFVGGVDEQFF. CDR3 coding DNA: TGCGCCAGCAGCCAAGAATTTGTAGGGGGCGTGGATGAGCAGTTCTTC.

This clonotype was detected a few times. CDR3 DNA sequence: TGTGCCAGCTCACGACAGGCTAGCTCCTATAATTCACCCCTCCACTTT. Translation gives CASSRQASSYNSPLHF. This rearrangement joins TRBV18 to TRBJ1-6; tentatively, D is TRBD1 (6 bases). This CDR3 region has 16 residues. V lost 4 bases and J 0 bases, leaving 10 bases between the germline ends. Germline V lookup: CDR1 KGHSH, CDR2 LQKENI.

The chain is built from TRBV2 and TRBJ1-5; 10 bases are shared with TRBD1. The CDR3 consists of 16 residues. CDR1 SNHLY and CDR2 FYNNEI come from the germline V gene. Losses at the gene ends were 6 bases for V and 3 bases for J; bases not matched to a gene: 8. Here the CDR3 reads CASSAGDRGPNQPQHF. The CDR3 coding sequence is TGTGCCAGCAGCGCTGGGGACAGGGGTCCCAATCAGCCCCAGCATTTT.

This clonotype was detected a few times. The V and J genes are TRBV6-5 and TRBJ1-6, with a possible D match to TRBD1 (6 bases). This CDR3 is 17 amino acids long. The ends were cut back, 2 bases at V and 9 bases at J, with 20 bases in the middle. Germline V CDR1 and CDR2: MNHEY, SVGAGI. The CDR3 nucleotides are TGTGCCAGCAGTTACCTGGGTCCGCAGGGGTTGCGTTCACCCCTCCACTTT. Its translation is CASSYLGPQGLRSPLHF.

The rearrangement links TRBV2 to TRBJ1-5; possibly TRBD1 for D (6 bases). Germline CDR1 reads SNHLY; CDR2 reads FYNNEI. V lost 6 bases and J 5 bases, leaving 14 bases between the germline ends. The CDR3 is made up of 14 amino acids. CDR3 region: CASRLQGRDQPQHF. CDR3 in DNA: TGTGCCAGCAGGTTACAGGGTAGGGATCAGCCCCAGCATTTT. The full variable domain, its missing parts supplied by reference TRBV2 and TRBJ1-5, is EPEVTQTPSHQVTQMGQEVILRCVPISNHLYFYWYRQILGQKVEFLVSFYNNEISEKSEIFDDQFSVERPDGSNFTLKIRSTKLEDSAMYFCASRLQGRDQPQHFGDGTRLSIL.

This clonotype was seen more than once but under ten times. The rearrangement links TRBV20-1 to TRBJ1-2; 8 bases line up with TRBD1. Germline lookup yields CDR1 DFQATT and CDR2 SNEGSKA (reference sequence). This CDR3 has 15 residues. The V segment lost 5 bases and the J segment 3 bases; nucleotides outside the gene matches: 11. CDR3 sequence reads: CSAPGGAGGDYGYTF. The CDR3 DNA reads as TGCAGTGCTCCCGGGGGGGCAGGGGGCGACTATGGCTACACCTTC.

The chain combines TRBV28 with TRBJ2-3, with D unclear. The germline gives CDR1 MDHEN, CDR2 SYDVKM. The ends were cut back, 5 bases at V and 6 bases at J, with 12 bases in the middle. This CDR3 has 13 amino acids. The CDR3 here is CASSPNHEDTQYF. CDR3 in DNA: TGTGCCAGCAGTCCTAACCATGAGGATACGCAGTATTTT.

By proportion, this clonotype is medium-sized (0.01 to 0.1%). For the CDR3, the DNA is TGTGCCACCAGCAGAGATCGGGGGGTCGGAGCTTTCTTT. This encodes CATSRDRGVGAFF. The chain uses TRBV15 and TRBJ1-1, with a possible D match to TRBD1 (5 bases). V gave up 0 bases and J gave up 10 bases, with 12 bases separating them. The CDR3 runs 13 residues. CDR1 is LNHNV and CDR2 is YYDKDF in the germline V gene (reference sequence).

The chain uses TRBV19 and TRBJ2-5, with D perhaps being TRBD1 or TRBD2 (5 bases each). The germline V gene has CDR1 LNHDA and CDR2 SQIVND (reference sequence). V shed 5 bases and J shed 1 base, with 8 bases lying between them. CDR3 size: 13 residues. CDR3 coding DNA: TGTGCCAGTAGTGGGACGGCCCAAGAGACCCAGTACTTC. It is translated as CASSGTAQETQYF.

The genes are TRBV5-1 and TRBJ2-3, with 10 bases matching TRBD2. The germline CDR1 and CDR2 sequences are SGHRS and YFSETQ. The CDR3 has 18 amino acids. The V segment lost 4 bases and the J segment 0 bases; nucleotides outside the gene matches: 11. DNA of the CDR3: TGCGCCAGCAGCCAGCGGGGGGGCCCCAGCATTAGCACAGATACGCAGTATTTT. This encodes CASSQRGGPSISTDTQYF.